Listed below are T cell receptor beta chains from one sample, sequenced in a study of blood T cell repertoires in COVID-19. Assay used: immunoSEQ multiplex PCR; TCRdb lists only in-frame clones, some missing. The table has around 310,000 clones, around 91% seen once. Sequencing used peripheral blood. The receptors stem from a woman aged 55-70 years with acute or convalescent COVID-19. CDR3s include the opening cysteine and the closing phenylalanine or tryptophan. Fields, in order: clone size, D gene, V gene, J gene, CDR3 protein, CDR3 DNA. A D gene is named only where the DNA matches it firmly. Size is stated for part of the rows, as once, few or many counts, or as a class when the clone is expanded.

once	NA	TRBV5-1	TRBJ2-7	CASSLASSYEQYF	TGCGCCAGCAGCTTGGCTAGCTCCTACGAGCAGTACTTC
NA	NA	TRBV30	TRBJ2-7	CASLTAYEQYF	TGTGCCTCGTTGACTGCATACGAGCAGTACTTC
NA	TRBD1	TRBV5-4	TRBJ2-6	CASSTRTGNSGANVLTF	TGTGCCAGCAGCACGAGGACAGGCAACTCTGGGGCCAACGTCCTGACTTTC
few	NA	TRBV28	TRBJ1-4	CASRPNKGRSEKLFF	TGTGCCAGCAGACCCAACAAGGGGCGAAGTGAAAAACTGTTTTTT
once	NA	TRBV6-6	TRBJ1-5	CASTRLDNQPQHF	TGTGCCAGCACGAGGTTGGACAATCAGCCCCAGCATTTT
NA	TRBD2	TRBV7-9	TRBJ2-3	CASSSQSGGAGTQYF	TGTGCCAGCAGCTCCCAGAGCGGGGGGGCCGGTACGCAGTATTTT
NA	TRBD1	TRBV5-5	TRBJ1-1	CASSWGQGNTEAFF	TGTGCCAGCAGCTGGGGACAGGGAAACACTGAAGCTTTCTTT
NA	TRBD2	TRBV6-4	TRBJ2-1	CASSGLAGAGEQFF	TGTGCCAGCAGTGGACTAGCGGGAGCGGGGGAGCAGTTCTTC
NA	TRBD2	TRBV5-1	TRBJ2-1	CASSLAPSGNNEQFF	TGCGCCAGCAGCTTGGCGCCTAGCGGGAATAATGAGCAGTTCTTC
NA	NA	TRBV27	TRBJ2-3	CASSLSMGLAILAQYF	TGTGCCAGCAGTTTATCGATGGGTTTAGCAATACTTGCGCAGTATTTT
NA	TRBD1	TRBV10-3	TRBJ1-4	CAISETLGQGPTNEKLFF	TGTGCCATCAGTGAGACGCTCGGACAGGGCCCCACTAATGAAAAACTGTTTTTT
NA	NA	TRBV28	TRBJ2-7	CASSLAGPSYEQYF	TGTGCCAGCAGTTTAGCAGGGCCCTCCTACGAGCAGTACTTC
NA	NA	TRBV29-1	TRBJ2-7	CSVFGGAGEQYF	TGCAGCGTATTTGGTGGGGCGGGGGAGCAGTACTTC
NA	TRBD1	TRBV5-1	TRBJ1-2	CASSLQGTANYGYTF	TGCGCCAGCAGCTTGCAAGGGACAGCTAACTATGGCTACACCTTC
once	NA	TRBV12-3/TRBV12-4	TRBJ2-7	CASSNGFYEQYF	TGTGCCAGCAGCAACGGGTTCTACGAGCAGTACTTC
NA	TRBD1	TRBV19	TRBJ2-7	CASSRTGTGFSYEQYF	TGTGCCAGTAGCCGAACGGGGACAGGGTTTTCCTACGAGCAGTACTTC
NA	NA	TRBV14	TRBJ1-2	CASSQDLSKGYTF	TGTGCCAGCAGCCAAGATCTATCCAAGGGCTACACCTTC
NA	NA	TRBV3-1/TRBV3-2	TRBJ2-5	CASSARQYQETQYF	TGTGCCAGCAGCGCACGACAGTACCAAGAGACCCAGTACTTC
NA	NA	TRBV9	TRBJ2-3	CASSVRQLRDTQYF	TGTGCCAGCAGCGTTCGACAGTTAAGGGATACGCAGTATTTT
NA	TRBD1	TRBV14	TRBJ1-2	CASSPTPGTGYGYTF	TGTGCCAGCAGCCCGACGCCCGGGACAGGGTATGGCTACACCTTC
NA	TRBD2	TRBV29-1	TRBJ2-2	CSVGRGGAGTGELFF	TGCAGCGTTGGGCGGGGAGGGGCAGGAACCGGGGAGCTGTTTTTT